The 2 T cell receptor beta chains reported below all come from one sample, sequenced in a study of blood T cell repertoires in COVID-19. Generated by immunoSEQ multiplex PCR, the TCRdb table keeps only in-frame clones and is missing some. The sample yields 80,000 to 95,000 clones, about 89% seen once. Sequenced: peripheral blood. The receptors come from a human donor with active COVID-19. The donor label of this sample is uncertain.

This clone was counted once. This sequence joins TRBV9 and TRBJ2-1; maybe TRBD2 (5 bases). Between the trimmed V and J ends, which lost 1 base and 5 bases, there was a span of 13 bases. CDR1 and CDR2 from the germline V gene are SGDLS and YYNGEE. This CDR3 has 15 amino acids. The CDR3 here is CASSVTGNLHNEQFF. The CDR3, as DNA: TGTGCCAGCAGCGTAACGGGAAACCTTCACAATGAGCAGTTCTTC.

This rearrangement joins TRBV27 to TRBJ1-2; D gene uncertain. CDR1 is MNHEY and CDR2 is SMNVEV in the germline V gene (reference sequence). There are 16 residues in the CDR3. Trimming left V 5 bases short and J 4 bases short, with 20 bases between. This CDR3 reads CASSPRRIPNRYGYTF. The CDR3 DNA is TGTGCCAGCAGTCCCCGGCGGATACCAAATCGCTATGGCTACACCTTC.